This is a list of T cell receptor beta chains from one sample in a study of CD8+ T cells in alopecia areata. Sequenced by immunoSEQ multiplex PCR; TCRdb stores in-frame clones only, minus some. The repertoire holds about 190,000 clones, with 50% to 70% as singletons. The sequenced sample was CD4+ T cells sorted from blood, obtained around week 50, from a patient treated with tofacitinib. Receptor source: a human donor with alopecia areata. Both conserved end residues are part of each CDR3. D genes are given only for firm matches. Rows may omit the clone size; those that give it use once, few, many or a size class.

CASSQADTQYF,TGTGCCAGCAGCCAAGCTGATACGCAGTATTTT,-,TRBV14,-,TRBJ2-3
CSVDISGGSTVQYF,TGCAGCGTTGATATTAGCGGGGGTTCTACGGTGCAGTACTTC,-,TRBV29-1,TRBD2,TRBJ2-7
CASSPRDGTQETQYF,TGTGCCAGCTCACCCAGGGATGGTACGCAAGAGACCCAGTACTTC,-,TRBV18,-,TRBJ2-5
CASSPPGHTNSPLHF,TGTGCCAGCAGTCCTCCGGGACACACCAATTCACCCCTCCACTTT,-,TRBV5-6,-,TRBJ1-6
CASRGLLNYEQYF,TGTGCCAGCAGGGGACTTCTTAACTACGAGCAGTACTTC,-,TRBV2,-,TRBJ2-7
CASSPVGAHNQPQHF,TGTGCCAGCAGCCCCGTTGGGGCCCACAATCAGCCCCAGCATTTT,few,TRBV7-2,-,TRBJ1-5
CATSRDSPRWDQPQHF,TGTGCCACCAGCAGAGATTCCCCTCGTTGGGATCAGCCCCAGCATTTT,-,TRBV15,-,TRBJ1-5
CASSGTSGGAGEQFF,TGTGCCAGCAGTGGGACTAGCGGGGGGGCTGGTGAGCAGTTCTTC,-,TRBV2,TRBD2,TRBJ2-1
CASSPRVAGGYNEQFF,TGCGCCAGCAGCCCCCGGGTAGCGGGGGGTTACAATGAGCAGTTCTTC,once,TRBV5-1,TRBD2,TRBJ2-1
CASSVALGLETQYF,TGTGCCAGCAGCGTAGCTCTGGGGTTGGAGACCCAGTACTTC,-,TRBV9,-,TRBJ2-5
CASSQQTGTEQYF,TGCGCCAGCAGCCAACAGACAGGGACCGAGCAGTACTTC,-,TRBV4-3,TRBD1,TRBJ2-7
CSVVRIMNTEAFF,TGCAGCGTAGTACGGATTATGAACACTGAAGCTTTCTTT,-,TRBV29-1,-,TRBJ1-1
CASSLVRQGSDTQYF,TGCGCCAGCAGCTTGGTGCGACAGGGGTCCGATACGCAGTATTTT,-,TRBV5-1,TRBD1,TRBJ2-3
CASSTTGLGYEQYF,TGTGCCAGCTCAACCACGGGACTAGGATACGAGCAGTACTTC,few,TRBV18,TRBD2,TRBJ2-7
CASRRDRDTGELFF,TGCGCCAGCAGGCGGGACAGGGACACCGGGGAGCTGTTTTTT,few,TRBV4-3,TRBD1,TRBJ2-2
CAWSLAGRVYEQYF,TGTGCCTGGAGTTTGGCAGGGAGGGTCTACGAGCAGTACTTC,once,TRBV30,TRBD2,TRBJ2-7
CASRDRDRVSGEQYF,TGTGCCAGCAGGGATAGGGACAGGGTATCTGGCGAGCAGTACTTC,-,TRBV6-6,TRBD1,TRBJ2-7
CASSLGQVSGANVLTF,TGTGCCAGCAGCTTAGGGCAAGTCTCTGGGGCCAACGTCCTGACTTTC,-,TRBV7-9,-,TRBJ2-6
CASSPTSSRTDTQYF,TGTGCCAGCAGTCCGACTAGCTCCCGCACAGATACGCAGTATTTT,many,TRBV27,TRBD2,TRBJ2-3
CASSPDRGGGNEKLFF,TGTGCCAGCAGCCCCGACAGGGGTGGTGGGAATGAAAAACTGTTTTTT,few,TRBV7-2,TRBD1,TRBJ1-4
CASSLEEGGGYTF,TGCGCCAGCAGCTTGGAGGAGGGTGGCGGCTACACCTTC,few,TRBV5-1,-,TRBJ1-2
CASSFTQGASTEAFF,TGTGCCAGCAGTTTCACCCAGGGGGCGAGCACTGAAGCTTTCTTT,-,TRBV6-5,TRBD1,TRBJ1-1
CSVEDGSDTQYF,TGCAGCGTTGAGGACGGCTCAGATACGCAGTATTTT,few,TRBV29-1,-,TRBJ2-3
CASSKDRGASTTDTQYF,TGTGCCAGCAGTAAGGACAGGGGCGCCAGCACCACAGATACGCAGTATTTT,-,TRBV2,TRBD1,TRBJ2-3
CAWSGQGAREQYF,TGTGCCTGGAGTGGTCAGGGGGCTAGAGAGCAGTACTTC,once,TRBV30,TRBD1,TRBJ2-7
CASSPKRTSGDDTQYF,TGTGCCAGCAGCCCAAAGAGGACTAGCGGGGATGATACGCAGTATTTT,-,TRBV5-4,TRBD2,TRBJ2-3
CASSLGPPRGDTSLF,TGTGCCAGCAGCTTAGGCCCCCCCCGAGGCGACACGTCCCTTTTC,few,TRBV7-9,-,TRBJ2-7
CSVVGQVYGYTF,TGCAGCGTCGTCGGACAGGTGTATGGCTACACCTTC,few,TRBV29-1,TRBD1,TRBJ1-2
CASSIKRQGYGYTF,TGTGCCAGCAGCATCAAACGGCAGGGGTATGGCTACACCTTC,-,TRBV2,-,TRBJ1-2
CASSYSELGHEQYF,TGTGCCAGCAGTTACTCGGAACTGGGGCACGAGCAGTACTTC,-,TRBV6-6,-,TRBJ2-7
CAWSVGSGNTIYF,TGTGCCTGGAGTGTTGGGTCTGGAAACACCATATATTTT,-,TRBV30,-,TRBJ1-3
CASSGTGTSGAERYTQYF,TGTGCCAGCAGTGGGACCGGGACTAGCGGCGCGGAGCGGTATACGCAGTATTTT,few,TRBV6-1,TRBD2,TRBJ2-3
CASSIVAGEPYEQYF,TGTGCCAGTAGTATAGTAGCGGGAGAGCCCTACGAGCAGTACTTC,-,TRBV19,TRBD2,TRBJ2-7
CSVGGGRQPQHF,TGCAGCGTTGGAGGGGGCCGTCAGCCCCAGCATTTT,-,TRBV29-1,TRBD1,TRBJ1-5
CASSEVAGVEKLFF,TGTGCCAGCAGTGAAGTAGCTGGCGTTGAAAAACTGTTTTTT,-,TRBV25-1,-,TRBJ1-4
CAISESWNEQFF,TGTGCCATCAGTGAGTCGTGGAATGAGCAGTTCTTC,-,TRBV10-3,-,TRBJ2-1
CSAATGVKNEQFF,TGCAGCGCCGCGACAGGGGTTAAGAATGAGCAGTTCTTC,few,TRBV29-1,TRBD1,TRBJ2-1
CASSVAGQRGPSTDTQYF,TGTGCCAGCAGCGTAGCGGGCCAGCGGGGGCCAAGCACAGATACGCAGTATTTT,-,TRBV9,TRBD2,TRBJ2-3
CASSLVSPGTDVLYGYTF,TGTGCCAGCAGCTTAGTTTCCCCCGGGACAGATGTTCTCTATGGCTACACCTTC,few,TRBV7-8,TRBD1,TRBJ1-2
CAWSVGWQGSQPQHF,TGTGCCTGGAGTGTAGGGTGGCAGGGTAGTCAGCCCCAGCATTTT,once,TRBV30,-,TRBJ1-5
CASSPGDRVRSTEAFF,TGTGCCAGCAGTCCGGGGGACAGGGTGCGGAGTACTGAAGCTTTCTTT,few,TRBV27,TRBD1,TRBJ1-1
CASSLNPGYGYTF,TGTGCCAGCAGCTTAAATCCTGGCTATGGCTACACCTTC,-,TRBV7-3,-,TRBJ1-2
CAISARTGTEQYF,TGTGCCATCAGTGCTCGGACCGGCACCGAGCAGTACTTC,-,TRBV10-3,-,TRBJ2-7
CASSLGGDTEAFF,TGTGCCAGCAGCCTAGGGGGAGACACTGAAGCTTTCTTT,-,TRBV11-2,-,TRBJ1-1
CAWSVLGSLYF,TGTGCCTGGAGTGTACTAGGGTCACTTTACTTC,-,TRBV30,-,TRBJ2-5
CASSPIISNQPQHF,TGTGCCAGCAGCCCTATAATAAGCAATCAGCCCCAGCATTTT,-,TRBV6-5,-,TRBJ1-5
CASSLRWDSSYEQYF,TGCGCCAGCAGCCTTCGCTGGGACAGCTCCTACGAGCAGTACTTC,once,TRBV5-1,TRBD1,TRBJ2-7
CASSEAASGSSFTF,TGTGCCAGCAGTGAAGCTGCATCGGGGTCTAGTTTCACCTTC,few,TRBV2,-,TRBJ1-2